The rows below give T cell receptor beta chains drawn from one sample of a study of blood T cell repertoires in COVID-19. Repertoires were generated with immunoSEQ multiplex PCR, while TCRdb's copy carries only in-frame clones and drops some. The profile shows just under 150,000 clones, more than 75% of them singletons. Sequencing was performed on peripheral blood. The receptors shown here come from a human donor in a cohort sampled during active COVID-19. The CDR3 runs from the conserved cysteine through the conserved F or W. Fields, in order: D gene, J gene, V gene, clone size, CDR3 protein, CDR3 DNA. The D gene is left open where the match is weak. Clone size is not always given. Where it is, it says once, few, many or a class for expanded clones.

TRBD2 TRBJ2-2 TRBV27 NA CASRGLAAITGELFF TGTGCCAGCAGAGGACTAGCGGCCATCACCGGGGAGCTGTTTTTT
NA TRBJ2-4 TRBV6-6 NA CASRGGENIQYF TGTGCCAGCAGGGGAGGCGAAAACATTCAGTACTTC
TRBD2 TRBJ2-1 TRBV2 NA CASSGSGTSGGYNEQFF TGTGCCAGCAGCGGCTCCGGGACTAGCGGGGGTTACAATGAGCAGTTCTTC
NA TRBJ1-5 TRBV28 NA CASSSSDSQPQHF TGTGCCAGCAGTTCCTCGGACAGTCAGCCCCAGCATTTT
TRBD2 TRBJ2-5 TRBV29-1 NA CSVVLAGASSSETQYF TGCAGCGTTGTACTAGCGGGGGCCTCGTCAAGTGAGACCCAGTACTTC
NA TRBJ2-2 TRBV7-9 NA CASSSHKGTGELFF TGTGCCAGCAGCTCCCATAAGGGGACCGGGGAGCTGTTTTTT
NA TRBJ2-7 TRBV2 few CASSPSGYEQYF TGTGCCAGCAGTCCATCGGGCTACGAGCAGTACTTC
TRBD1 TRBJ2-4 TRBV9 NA CASSVGVRGQGAGIQYF TGTGCCAGCAGCGTAGGTGTAAGGGGACAGGGGGCCGGCATTCAGTACTTC
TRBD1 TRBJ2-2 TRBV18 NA CASSTRTGLATGELFF TGTGCCAGCTCAACCCGGACAGGGCTGGCGACCGGGGAGCTGTTTTTT
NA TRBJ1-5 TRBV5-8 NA CASSNGQGTNQPQHF TGTGCCAGCAGCAACGGCCAGGGTACCAATCAGCCCCAGCATTTT
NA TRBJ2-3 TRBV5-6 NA CASSPGFGELTDTQYF TGTGCCAGCAGCCCGGGTTTTGGGGAGCTCACAGATACGCAGTATTTT
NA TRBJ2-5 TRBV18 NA CASSPQSQETQYF TGTGCCAGCTCACCACAGAGTCAAGAGACCCAGTACTTC
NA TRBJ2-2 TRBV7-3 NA CASSLTSGYTGELFF TGTGCCAGCAGCTTAACTAGCGGATACACCGGGGAGCTGTTTTTT
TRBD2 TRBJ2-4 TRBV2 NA CASSVEREVEDIQYF TGTGCCAGCAGTGTTGAGCGGGAGGTCGAGGACATTCAGTACTTC
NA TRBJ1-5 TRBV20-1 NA CSASFIGNSGNQPQHF TGCAGTGCTAGTTTCATCGGGAACAGCGGCAATCAGCCCCAGCATTTT
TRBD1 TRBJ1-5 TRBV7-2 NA CASSRPGQGGGSNQPQHF TGTGCCAGCAGCCGCCCCGGACAGGGCGGTGGTAGCAATCAGCCCCAGCATTTT
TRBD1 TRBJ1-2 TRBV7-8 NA CASSPSWTGGQANYGYTF TGTGCCAGCAGCCCCTCTTGGACAGGGGGTCAGGCTAACTATGGCTACACCTTC
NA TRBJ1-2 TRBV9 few CASRRLANDYTF TGTGCCAGCAGGCGGCTGGCGAACGACTACACCTTC
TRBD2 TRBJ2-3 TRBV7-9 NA CGAGLAGADTQYF TGTGGGGCGGGACTAGCGGGAGCAGATACGCAGTATTTT
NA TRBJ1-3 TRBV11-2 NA CASSPIRNTIYF TGTGCCAGCAGCCCCATCCGAAACACCATATATTTT
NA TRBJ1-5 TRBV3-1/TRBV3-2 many CASSPGHTNQPQHF TGTGCCAGCAGCCCGGGACATACCAATCAGCCCCAGCATTTT
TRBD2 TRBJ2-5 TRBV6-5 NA CASSSIYGGEETQYF TGTGCCAGCAGTTCGATATATGGGGGGGAAGAGACCCAGTACTTC
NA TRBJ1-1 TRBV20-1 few CSASRWGEVRTEAFF TGCAGTGCCAGTAGGTGGGGAGAGGTGAGGACTGAAGCTTTCTTT
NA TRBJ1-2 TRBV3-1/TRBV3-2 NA CASSQNEGLTYGYTF TGTGCCAGCAGCCAAAACGAGGGTCTGACCTATGGCTACACCTTC
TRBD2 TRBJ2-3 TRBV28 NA CASSSPGTRFSDTQYF TGTGCCAGCAGTTCCCCCGGGACTAGGTTTTCAGATACGCAGTATTTT
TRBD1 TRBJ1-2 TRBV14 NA CASSQGDRGRYYGYTF TGTGCCAGCAGCCAAGGGGACAGGGGGCGATACTATGGCTACACCTTC
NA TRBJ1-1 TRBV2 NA CASSDRGLATEAFF TGTGCCAGCAGTGATCGAGGGCTCGCCACTGAAGCTTTCTTT
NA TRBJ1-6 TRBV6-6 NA CATRTSRDINSPLHF TGTGCCACCAGAACATCCCGGGACATCAATTCACCCCTCCACTTT
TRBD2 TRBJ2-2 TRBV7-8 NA CASSPRGAGGTGELFF TGTGCCAGCAGCCCCCGAGGAGCGGGAGGGACCGGGGAGCTGTTTTTT
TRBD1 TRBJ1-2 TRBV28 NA CASSPRRGQSGDTF TGTGCCAGCAGTCCTCGGAGGGGACAGTCAGGGGACACCTTC
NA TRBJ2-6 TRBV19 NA CASSKPGTGANVLTF TGTGCCAGTAGTAAGCCAGGGACTGGGGCCAACGTCCTGACTTTC
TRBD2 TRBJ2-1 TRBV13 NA CASSFGRGGFWDEQFF TGTGCCAGCAGCTTCGGGCGGGGGGGATTTTGGGATGAGCAGTTCTTC
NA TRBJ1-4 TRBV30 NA CAWDRDSNEKLFF TGTGCCTGGGACCGGGACTCTAATGAAAAACTGTTTTTT
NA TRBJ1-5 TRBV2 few CASSPAGGNQPQHF TGTGCCAGCAGTCCAGCAGGGGGCAATCAGCCCCAGCATTTT
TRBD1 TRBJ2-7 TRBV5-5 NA CASSSRTGFYEQYF TGTGCCAGCAGCTCACGGACAGGGTTCTACGAGCAGTACTTC
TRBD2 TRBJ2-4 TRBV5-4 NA CASRLAGGSKNIQYF TGTGCCAGCAGGCTAGCGGGGGGTTCCAAAAACATTCAGTACTTC
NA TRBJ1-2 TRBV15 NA CATSRDRRGPYGYTF TGTGCCACCAGCAGAGATAGGCGGGGCCCCTATGGCTACACCTTC
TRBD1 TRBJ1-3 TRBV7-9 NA CASLSWTGLGNTIYF TGTGCCAGCCTCTCCTGGACAGGGCTAGGAAACACCATATATTTT
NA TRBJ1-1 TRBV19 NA CASSISGMSTEAFF TGTGCCAGTAGTATATCAGGGATGTCCACTGAAGCTTTCTTT
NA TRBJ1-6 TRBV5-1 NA CASSFTGRYNSPLHF TGCGCCAGCAGCTTTACAGGGCGTTATAATTCACCCCTCCACTTT
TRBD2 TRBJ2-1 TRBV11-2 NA CASSPTRVAGGHYNEQFF TGTGCCAGCAGCCCAACACGAGTAGCGGGGGGACATTACAATGAGCAGTTCTTC